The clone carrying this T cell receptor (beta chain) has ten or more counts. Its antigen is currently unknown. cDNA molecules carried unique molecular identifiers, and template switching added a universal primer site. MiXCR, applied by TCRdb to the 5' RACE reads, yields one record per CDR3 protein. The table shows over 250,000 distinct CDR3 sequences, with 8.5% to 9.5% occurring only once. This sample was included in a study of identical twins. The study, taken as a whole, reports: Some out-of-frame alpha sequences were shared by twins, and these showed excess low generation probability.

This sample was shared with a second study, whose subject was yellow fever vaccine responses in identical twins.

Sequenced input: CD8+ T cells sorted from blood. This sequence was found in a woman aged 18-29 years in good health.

This CDR3 reads CASSLQGGNEKLFF. In DNA form, the CDR3 reads TGTGCCAGCAGCCTACAGGGGGGTAATGAAAAACTGTTTTTT. The chain is built from TRBV7-9 and TRBJ1-4; the match to TRBD1 covers 8 bases. Looked up from germline, CDR1 is SEHNR and CDR2 is FQNEAQ (reference sequence). The V and J ends lost 5 bases and 4 bases, in that order; junction bases with no gene match: 3. The CDR3 length is 14 residues.